Presented here are 4 T cell receptor beta chains from one specimen sequenced in a study of OX40 agonist ivuxolimab in advanced cancers. Only in-frame clones appear in the TCRdb table, and some are missing; sequencing was by immunoSEQ multiplex PCR. The repertoire holds about 58,000 clones, with around four fifths as singletons. The sequencing here drew on CD4+ or CD8+ T cells sorted from blood, taken in a trial of the OX40 agonist ivuxolimab. The receptors were sampled from an adult with an advanced solid tumor such as melanoma, head and neck, liver or kidney cancer.

V usage is TRBV7-2 and J usage is TRBJ2-2; D call uncertain. The CDR3 has 16 amino acids. V lost 2 bases, J lost 4 bases, and 14 bases lay in between. Germline values: CDR1 SGHTA, CDR2 FQGNSA. The CDR3 here is CASSLIIGNPTGELFF. The CDR3 coding sequence is TGTGCCAGCAGCTTAATTATCGGCAACCCCACCGGGGAGCTGTTTTTT. Drawing the rest from reference TRBV7-2 and TRBJ2-2, the complete variable domain is GAGVSQSPSNKVTEKGKDVELRCDPISGHTALYWYRQSLGQGLEFLIYFQGNSAPDKSGLPSDRFSAERTGGSVSTLTIQRTQQEDSAVYLCASSLIIGNPTGELFFGEGSRLTVL.

This chain links TRBV5-6 with TRBJ2-7, with 8 positions matching TRBD1. The trim removed 4 bases at V and 9 bases at J, leaving 6 bases unmatched. Germline V gene data show CDR1 as SGHDT and CDR2 as YYEEEE. This CDR3 spans 12 amino acids. CDR3 region: CASSPRTGGQYF. The CDR3 DNA is TGTGCCAGCAGCCCGAGAACAGGGGGGCAGTACTTC.

The chain carries TRBV4-2 and TRBJ1-1; a weak D match, TRBD1 (5 bases). Trimming took 1 base from V and 1 from J, leaving 10 bases between them. The CDR3 has 15 residues. CDR1 and CDR2 from the germline V gene are LGHNA and YNFKEQ. The CDR3 coding sequence is TGTGCCAGCAGCCAAGTCTTTCAGGGGAACACTGAAGCTTTCTTT. This sequence encodes CASSQVFQGNTEAFF.

This chain links TRBV5-1 with TRBJ2-2; a possible D gene is TRBD1 (6 bases). Germline CDR1 SGHRS, CDR2 YFSETQ. The ends were cut back, 4 bases at V and 4 bases at J, with 11 bases in the middle. The CDR3 consists of 14 residues. For the CDR3, the DNA is TGCGCCAGCAGCGAGCGGACAGTCACCGGGGAGCTGTTTTTT. It yields the protein CASSERTVTGELFF.